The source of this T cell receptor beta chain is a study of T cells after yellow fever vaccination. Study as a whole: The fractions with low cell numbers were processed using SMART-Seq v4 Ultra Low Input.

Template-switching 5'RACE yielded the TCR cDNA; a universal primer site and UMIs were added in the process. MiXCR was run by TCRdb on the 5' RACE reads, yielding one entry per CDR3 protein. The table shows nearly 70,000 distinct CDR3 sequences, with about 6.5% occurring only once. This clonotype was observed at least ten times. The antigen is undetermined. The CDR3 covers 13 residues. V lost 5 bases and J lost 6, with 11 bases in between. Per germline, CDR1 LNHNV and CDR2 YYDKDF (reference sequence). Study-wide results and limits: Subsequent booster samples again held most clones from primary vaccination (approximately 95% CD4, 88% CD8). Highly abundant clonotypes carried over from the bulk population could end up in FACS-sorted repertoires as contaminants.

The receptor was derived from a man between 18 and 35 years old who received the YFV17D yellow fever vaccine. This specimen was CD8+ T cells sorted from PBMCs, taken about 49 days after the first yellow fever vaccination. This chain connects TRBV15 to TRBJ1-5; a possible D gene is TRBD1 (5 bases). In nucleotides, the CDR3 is TGTGCCACCAGCGGATCTACAGGTCAGCCCCAGCATTTT. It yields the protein CATSGSTGQPQHF.